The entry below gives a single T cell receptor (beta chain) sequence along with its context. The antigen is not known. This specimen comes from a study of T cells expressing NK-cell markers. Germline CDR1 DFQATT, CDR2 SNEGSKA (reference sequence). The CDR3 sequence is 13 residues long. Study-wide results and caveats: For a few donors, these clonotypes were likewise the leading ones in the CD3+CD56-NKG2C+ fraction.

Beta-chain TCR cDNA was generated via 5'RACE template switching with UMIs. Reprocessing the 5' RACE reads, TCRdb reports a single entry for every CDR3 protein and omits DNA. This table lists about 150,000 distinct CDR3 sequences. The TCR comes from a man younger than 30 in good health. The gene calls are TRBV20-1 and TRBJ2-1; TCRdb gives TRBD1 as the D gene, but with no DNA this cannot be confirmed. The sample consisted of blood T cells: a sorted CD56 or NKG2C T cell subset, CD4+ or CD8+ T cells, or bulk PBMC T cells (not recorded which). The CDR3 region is CSARGQGEREQFF.